The T cell receptor beta chain described here comes from a study of T cells after yellow fever vaccination. TCRdb itself ran the 5' RACE reads through MiXCR, one entry per CDR3 protein. The data hold roughly 310,000 distinct CDR3 sequences, with over 8% observed a single time. Study outcomes and limitations: Researchers cautioned that FACS-sorted repertoires could harbor abundant clonotypes contaminating from the bulk population.

Germline V gene lookup returns CDR1 LGHNA and CDR2 YNFKEQ. V lost 0 bases to trimming and J lost 7 bases, with 16 bases between them. This CDR3 is 15 amino acids long. This clonotype was counted only a few times. Its antigen remains unidentified. The gene calls are TRBV4-2 and TRBJ2-7, with D hard to call. The sample in question was PBMCs, obtained on the day of the first yellow fever vaccination. This TCR was recovered from a man between 18 and 35 years old who received the YFV17D yellow fever vaccine. CDR3 sequence reads: CASSQDPGPLGEQYF. The DNA for the CDR3 is TGTGCCAGCAGCCAAGATCCCGGGCCCTTAGGAGAGCAGTACTTC.